This T cell receptor (beta chain) emerged from a study of post-analysis software for immune sequencing data. Researchers reported that TCR beta cDNA libraries carried unique molecular identifiers. T cells numbering 1 to 10 million yielded 500,000 to 550,000 cDNA molecules. TCRdb reprocessed the PCR reads via MiXCR and lists one record per CDR3 protein. Among roughly 870,000 distinct CDR3 sequences listed, roughly 50% were seen once. Sequenced input: blood. This receptor was identified in a girl aged 5-17 years with multiple sclerosis.

CDR3 DNA: TGTGCCACCAGTGATCAGCAGGGGGGATCCAATGAGCAGTTCTTC. This codes for CATSDQQGGSNEQFF. The chain carries TRBV24-1 and TRBJ2-1, with D possibly matching TRBD1 (7 bases). The V gene's germline CDR1 is KGHDR and CDR2 SFDVKD. Between the trimmed V and J ends, which lost 3 bases and 6 bases, there was a span of 14 bases. This CDR3 is 15 amino acids long.